This is a list of T cell receptor beta chains from one sample in a study of tumor-infiltrating lymphocytes in primary liver carcinoma. TCRdb used MiXCR to reprocess the multiplex PCR reads, holding one entry per CDR3 protein. Altogether 45,000 or so distinct CDR3 sequences are present, 73% being singletons, with the ten largest covering approximately 20%. The sample taken for sequencing was liver tumor tissue from sampling region 2. All receptors come from a man aged 35-49 years with primary liver carcinoma and hepatitis B virus infection. Each CDR3 is given with its conserved first and last residue. The D gene is left open where the match is weak. The size entry is marked missing in some rows and otherwise reads once, few, many or a size class.

D	V	J	size	CDR3	DNA
TRBD2	TRBV11-2	TRBJ2-1	once	CANSFSGLLDKEQFF	TGTGCCAACAGCTTTAGCGGGCTACTCGACAAGGAGCAGTTCTTC
TRBD1	TRBV28	TRBJ1-5	.	CDSSPDRGDQPQHF	TGTGACAGCAGTCCCGACAGGGGGGATCAGCCCCAGCATTTC
.	TRBV4-2	TRBJ2-1	.	CASSRDEGTSSYNEQFF	TGTGCCAGCAGCCGGGATGAAGGAACTAGCTCCTACAATGAGCAGTTCTTC
.	TRBV5-1	TRBJ2-6	.	CASSLGASITSGANVMTF	TGCGCCAGCAGCTTGGGGGCCAGTATAACCTCTGGGGCCAACGTCATGACTTTC
TRBD1	TRBV11-2	TRBJ1-6	many	CASSREDRAYSPLHF	TGTGCCAGCAGCCGCGAGGACAGGGCCTATTCACCCCTCCACTTT
.	TRBV29-1	TRBJ1-2	.	CSVVAVNYSYTF	TGCAGCGTCGTAGCTGTTAACTATAGCTACACCTTC
.	TRBV4-3	TRBJ2-1	.	CADSQDPYSVYNEQFF	TGCGCCGACAGCCAAGATCCCTACTCAGTATACAATGAGCAGTTCTTC
.	TRBV11-2	TRBJ2-7	once	CACSLGARREQYF	TGTGCCTGCAGCTTAGGGGCCCGCAGGGAGCAGTACTTC
.	TRBV12-3/TRBV12-4	TRBJ2-2	.	CASSLAPAAVTGELFF	TGTGCCAGCAGTTTAGCCCCAGCGGCTGTGACCGGGGAGCTGTTTTTT
.	TRBV11-1	TRBJ2-1	.	CASSFQRPLDNERFF	TGTGCCAGCAGCTTCCAGAGACCACTGGATAATGAGCGGTTCTTC
TRBD1	TRBV11-2	TRBJ1-5	.	CAGSLGTDQPQHF	TGTGCCGGAAGCTTAGGGACAGATCAGCCCCAGCATTTC
.	TRBV6-2/TRBV6-3	TRBJ1-1	few	CASGTRNTEALF	TGTGCCAGCGGGACACGTAACACTGAAGCTCTCTTC
TRBD2	TRBV5-1	TRBJ2-7	.	CACSLDRGSGGFLPEQYF	TGCGCCTGCAGCTTGGATCGTGGTAGCGGGGGATTCCTCCCCGAGCAGTACTTC
.	TRBV5-1	TRBJ1-1	.	CASNLDGMNAEAFF	TGCGCCAGCAACTTGGACGGCATGAACGCTGAAGCTTTCTTT
.	TRBV12-3/TRBV12-4	TRBJ2-1	once	CTSSLYVLARDNEQFF	TGTACCAGCAGTTTATATGTGCTAGCCCGGGACAATGAGCAGTTCTTC